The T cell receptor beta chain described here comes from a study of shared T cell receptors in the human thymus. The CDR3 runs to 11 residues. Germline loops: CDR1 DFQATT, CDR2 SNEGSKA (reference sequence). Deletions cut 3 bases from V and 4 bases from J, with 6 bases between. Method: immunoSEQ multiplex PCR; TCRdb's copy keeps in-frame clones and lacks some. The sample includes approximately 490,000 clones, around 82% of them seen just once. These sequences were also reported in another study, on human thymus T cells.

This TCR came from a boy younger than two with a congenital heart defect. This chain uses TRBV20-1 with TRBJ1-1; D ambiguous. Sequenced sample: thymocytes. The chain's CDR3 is CSARSGTEAFF. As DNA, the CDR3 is TGCAGTGCTAGGTCCGGCACTGAAGCTTTCTTT.